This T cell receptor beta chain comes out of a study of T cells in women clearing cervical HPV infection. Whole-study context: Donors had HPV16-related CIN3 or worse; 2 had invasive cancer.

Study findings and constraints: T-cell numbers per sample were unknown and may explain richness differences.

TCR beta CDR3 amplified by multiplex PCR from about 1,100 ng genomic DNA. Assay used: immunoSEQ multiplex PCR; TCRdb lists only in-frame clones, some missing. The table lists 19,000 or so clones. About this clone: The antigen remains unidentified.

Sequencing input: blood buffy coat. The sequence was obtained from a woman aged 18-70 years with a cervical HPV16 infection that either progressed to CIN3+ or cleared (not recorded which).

CDR3 protein: CASSRGSQETQYF. The sequenced part of the CDR3 DNA is TGTGCCAGCAGCAGGGGTTCCCAAGAGACC. The chain joins TRBV2 to TRBJ2-5; the D gene is possibly TRBD1 (6 bases). The read gets to within 3 residues of the CDR3 end, and the germline J gene fills in the rest. V gave up 6 bases and J gave up 1 base, with 9 bases separating them. The CDR3 spans 13 residues. Per germline, CDR1 SNHLY and CDR2 FYNNEI.